A selection of T cell receptor beta chains follows, all from one sample in a study of shared clonotypes between healthy human individuals. Method: immunoSEQ multiplex PCR; TCRdb's copy keeps in-frame clones and lacks some. Here the sample spans around 1,900,000 clones, about 93% being singletons. The specimen was naive CD8+ T cells from PBMCs. These receptors all come from a man younger than 35 in good health. Some clones in this sample may be carry-over from other donors' samples. Both conserved end residues are part of each CDR3. The D gene is left open where the match is weak. Clone size is given for some rows only: seen once, a few or many times, or a class if the clone is expanded.

clone size	V gene	CDR3 length	J gene	D gene	CDR3 protein	CDR3 DNA
once	TRBV7-3	15	TRBJ1-2	NA	CASSAEAASLYGYTF	TGTGCCAGCAGCGCCGAAGCGGCAAGCTTATATGGCTACACCTTC
NA	TRBV11-1	14	TRBJ2-5	NA	CASSFRQEQETQYF	TGTGCCAGCAGCTTTAGACAGGAACAAGAGACCCAGTACTTC
few	TRBV7-9	14	TRBJ1-1	NA	CASRGGLRNTEAFF	TGTGCCAGCAGAGGGGGACTGAGGAACACTGAAGCTTTCTTT
NA	TRBV10-3	15	TRBJ2-1	TRBD2	CAIRENSGIGNEQFF	TGTGCCATCAGGGAGAATAGCGGGATTGGGAATGAGCAGTTCTTC
NA	TRBV4-1	13	TRBJ1-1	NA	CASSPSRDTEAFF	TGCGCCAGCAGCCCATCGAGGGACACTGAAGCTTTCTTT
NA	TRBV7-8	19	TRBJ2-1	TRBD2	CASSFGLAGNFQAYNEQFF	TGTGCCAGCAGCTTCGGACTAGCGGGTAATTTCCAGGCCTACAATGAGCAGTTCTTC
NA	TRBV11-2	16	TRBJ2-7	TRBD2	CASSLVASGSLHEQYF	TGTGCCAGCAGCTTAGTAGCTAGCGGGAGTCTCCACGAGCAGTACTTC
NA	TRBV29-1	13	TRBJ1-2	NA	CSVERGPLYGYTF	TGCAGCGTTGAGAGGGGTCCCCTCTATGGCTACACCTTC
NA	TRBV29-1	12	TRBJ2-7	TRBD2	CSAAGEEYEQYF	TGCAGCGCTGCGGGGGAAGAATACGAGCAGTACTTC
once	TRBV7-6	16	TRBJ2-7	TRBD2	CASSLLAGVSAYEQYF	TGTGCCAGTAGCTTACTAGCGGGAGTTTCAGCCTACGAGCAGTACTTC
NA	TRBV28	14	TRBJ2-1	NA	CASSFSPSSNEQFF	TGTGCCAGCAGTTTCAGTCCATCCAGTAATGAGCAGTTCTTC
few	TRBV9	13	TRBJ1-1	NA	CASSVGGATEAFF	TGTGCCAGCAGCGTAGGTGGGGCCACTGAAGCTTTCTTT
once	TRBV9	15	TRBJ2-5	NA	CASSPSLGPKETQYF	TGTGCCAGCAGCCCCTCGCTGGGACCAAAAGAGACCCAGTACTTC
NA	TRBV10-3	19	TRBJ2-1	TRBD2	CAISGETLDSGRGGNEQFF	TGTGCCATCAGTGGAGAAACTCTTGATAGCGGGAGAGGGGGCAATGAGCAGTTCTTC
NA	TRBV19	13	TRBJ1-2	NA	CASSIGRKDGYTF	TGTGCCAGTAGTATCGGGAGGAAGGATGGCTACACCTTC
NA	TRBV5-1	18	TRBJ2-1	NA	CASSLDKGLVTQHNEQFF	TGCGCCAGCAGCTTGGATAAGGGGTTGGTCACACAACACAATGAGCAGTTCTTC
once	TRBV4-1	15	TRBJ1-4	TRBD1	CASSRPGDRAEKLFF	TGCGCCAGCAGCCGACCCGGGGACAGGGCTGAAAAACTGTTTTTT
NA	TRBV4-2	17	TRBJ2-1	TRBD2	CASSHPGLAGGRNEQFF	TGTGCCAGCAGCCATCCGGGACTAGCGGGAGGTCGGAATGAGCAGTTCTTC
NA	TRBV29-1	12	TRBJ2-7	NA	CSVLDGGREQYF	TGCAGCGTCTTGGACGGGGGCCGGGAGCAGTACTTC
NA	TRBV19	15	TRBJ2-7	TRBD2	CASSIGASGLYEQYF	TGTGCCAGTAGTATAGGCGCTAGCGGCCTCTACGAGCAGTACTTC
NA	TRBV28	12	TRBJ2-7	NA	CASGLMGYEQYF	TGTGCCAGCGGTCTAATGGGTTACGAGCAGTACTTC
NA	TRBV29-1	16	TRBJ1-2	NA	CSVEADPLLARYGYTF	TGCAGCGTTGAGGCAGATCCCCTCTTAGCTCGCTATGGCTACACCTTC
NA	TRBV19	16	TRBJ2-7	TRBD1	CASSNNRQGANREQYF	TGTGCCAGTAGTAACAATAGGCAGGGGGCGAACCGCGAGCAGTACTTC
NA	TRBV4-1	15	TRBJ2-1	NA	CASSHLSLGYNEQFF	TGCGCCAGCAGCCATCTCTCCCTGGGCTACAATGAGCAGTTCTTC
NA	TRBV10-1	11	TRBJ2-2	NA	CASSMSGELFF	TGCGCCAGCAGCATGTCCGGGGAGCTGTTTTTT
NA	TRBV7-8	14	TRBJ2-1	NA	CASSPTLSYNEQFF	TGTGCCAGCAGCCCGACCCTCTCCTACAATGAGCAGTTCTTC
NA	TRBV20-1	10	TRBJ2-7	NA	CSARLTEQYF	TGCAGTGCTAGACTGACAGAGCAGTACTTC
NA	TRBV14	13	TRBJ2-2	NA	CASSQINHGELFF	TGTGCCAGCAGCCAAATAAATCACGGGGAGCTGTTTTTT
NA	TRBV7-8	13	TRBJ2-1	NA	CASSSTYYNEQFF	TGTGCCAGCAGCTCGACTTATTACAATGAGCAGTTCTTC
NA	TRBV7-9	14	TRBJ2-1	NA	CASSLDWELNEQFF	TGTGCCAGCAGCTTAGATTGGGAGTTAAATGAGCAGTTCTTC
once	TRBV27	14	TRBJ1-2	NA	CASSPLVTTYGYTF	TGTGCCAGCAGTCCTCTCGTAACTACCTATGGCTACACCTTC
NA	TRBV25-1	16	TRBJ1-1	NA	CASSESRFRGGTEAFF	TGTGCCAGCAGTGAGAGTAGGTTTCGGGGGGGCACTGAAGCTTTCTTT
NA	TRBV7-3	18	TRBJ2-3	TRBD2	CASSSYGLAGGPTDTQYF	TGTGCCAGCAGCTCCTATGGACTAGCGGGAGGGCCGACAGATACGCAGTATTTT
NA	TRBV7-8	13	TRBJ1-5	NA	CASSDQGSQPQHF	TGTGCCAGCAGCGATCAGGGGTCTCAGCCCCAGCATTTT
NA	TRBV7-2	16	TRBJ2-7	TRBD2	CASSILAGGPGTEQYF	TGTGCCAGCAGCATACTAGCGGGAGGCCCAGGGACCGAGCAGTACTTC
NA	TRBV4-3	15	TRBJ2-7	NA	CASSQETEETYEQYF	TGCGCCAGCAGCCAAGAAACGGAGGAAACCTACGAGCAGTACTTC
NA	TRBV5-6	15	TRBJ2-1	TRBD2	CASSPGLAGFDEQFF	TGTGCCAGCAGCCCGGGACTAGCGGGATTCGATGAGCAGTTCTTC
NA	TRBV4-1	15	TRBJ2-1	NA	CASSQDRGYYNEQFF	TGCGCCAGCAGCCAAGACAGGGGCTACTACAATGAGCAGTTCTTC
NA	TRBV7-9	15	TRBJ2-1	NA	CASSLRTQTYNEQFF	TGTGCCAGCAGCCTAAGGACACAAACCTACAATGAGCAGTTCTTC
NA	TRBV9	16	TRBJ1-1	NA	CASSAGTPYWNTEAFF	TGTGCCAGCAGCGCCGGGACCCCCTATTGGAACACTGAAGCTTTCTTT
NA	TRBV7-9	16	TRBJ2-3	NA	CASSPPGVGWPDTQYF	TGTGCCAGCAGCCCACCCGGGGTGGGATGGCCAGATACGCAGTATTTT
NA	TRBV14	14	TRBJ2-5	NA	CASSQPGLRETQYF	TGTGCCAGCAGCCAACCCGGGCTAAGGGAGACCCAGTACTTC
NA	TRBV7-9	12	TRBJ1-2	NA	CASSLGRYGYTF	TGTGCCAGCAGTTTAGGACGATATGGCTACACCTTC
NA	TRBV10-2	15	TRBJ1-1	NA	CASSDGDLWDTEAFF	TGCGCCAGCAGTGATGGAGACCTGTGGGACACTGAAGCTTTCTTT
NA	TRBV9	15	TRBJ2-1	NA	CASSVGQPLGDEQFF	TGTGCCAGCAGCGTAGGACAGCCCTTGGGAGATGAGCAGTTCTTC
NA	TRBV30	17	TRBJ2-1	NA	CAWSVLLMAGPYNEQFF	TGTGCCTGGAGTGTTCTGTTGATGGCGGGACCTTACAATGAGCAGTTCTTC
NA	TRBV29-1	14	TRBJ2-5	TRBD1	CSVLGGQAGGTQYF	TGCAGCGTTCTTGGGGGACAGGCCGGGGGGACCCAGTACTTC
NA	TRBV25-1	11	TRBJ2-7	NA	CASSGTYEQYF	TGTGCCAGCAGTGGGACCTACGAGCAGTACTTC
NA	TRBV27	13	TRBJ2-7	NA	CATHRTGSDEQYF	TGTGCCACCCACCGGACTGGGAGCGACGAGCAGTACTTC
once	TRBV2	15	TRBJ2-7	NA	CASRMRGRGNYEQYF	TGTGCCAGCAGAATGCGTGGTCGCGGGAACTACGAGCAGTACTTC